Sequencing of this T cell receptor beta chain was carried out in a study of T cells after yellow fever vaccination. General study results and limits: Highly abundant clonotypes carried over from the bulk population could end up in FACS-sorted repertoires as contaminants.

Via MiXCR, TCRdb re-called the 5' RACE reads, giving one row per CDR3 protein. The sample includes around 610,000 distinct CDR3 sequences, roughly 12% of them seen just once. The V and J ends lost 0 bases and 0 bases respectively, with 9 bases between them. Germline assignment: CDR1 LGHNA and CDR2 YSLEER. CDR3 length: 16 amino acids. This clonotype was counted only a few times. Its antigen is unknown. This TCR came from a young man who received the YFV17D yellow fever vaccine. V is TRBV4-3 and J is TRBJ2-1, with D uncertain. Sequencing was performed on PBMCs, taken on the day of the yellow fever booster vaccination. In DNA form, the CDR3 reads TGCGCCAGCAGCCAAGAACTTATTAGCTCCTACAATGAGCAGTTCTTC. Translating it yields CASSQELISSYNEQFF.